The text below deals with one TCR beta chain. What this receptor recognizes is not known. No much larger clonotype is one base removed from it; base qualities were not supplied. Cut back by 8 bases and 0 bases, the V and J ends lie 11 bases apart. Inclusive of the bounding cysteine and phenylalanine, the CDR3 is 15 residues long. This entry keeps only the CDR3 DNA: 45 bases, framed from base 1. CDR1 and CDR2, per the germline V gene, are MNHEY and SVGAGI. This sample is drawn from a study of radiation and T cells in renal cell carcinoma (dated by TCRdb to the early 2020s). Context from the whole study: In total, roughly 52 samples, comprising some 25 tumors and around 27 peripheral blood samples, were subjected to TCR beta sequencing. The final blood draw was performed at 4 weeks after radiation, at the same time as nephrectomy. In the approximately 53 samples combined, some 4,100,000 unique CDR3 nucleotide sequences were found, encoding roughly 2.5 million unique CDR3 amino acid sequences.

The investigation overall reported the following: Blood repertoire dynamics were not followed beyond 4 weeks after treatment. The single-armed trial design could not address effects of radiation dose or scheduling on the TCR repertoire. Top tumor clonotypes rose in blood from baseline to 2 weeks post-radiation, then contracted by 4 weeks, suggesting transient expansion of tumor-resident clones. Because pretreatment tumor biopsies were not available, the study could not determine whether clonotypes were already present within the tumor at baseline.

Read against the paper, the sample's time point label means: blood 4 weeks post-SBRT, at nephrectomy. The treatment or condition label of this sample denotes: 15 Gy SBRT to primary tumor, nephrectomy 4 weeks later. The samples were drawn from a clinical trial, where primary renal cell carcinomas were treated with 15 Gy of stereotactic body radiation therapy and then removed by nephrectomy 4 weeks afterward. Serial peripheral blood from radiation-treated patients was sampled at baseline, 2 weeks and 4 weeks after SBRT to track tumor-enriched clonotypes. All patients had renal cell carcinoma with clear cell pathology. Genomic DNA for TCR sequencing was prepared using the QIAamp DNA Blood Mini Kit (Qiagen). The analyses included only samples that passed all quality control checks. TCR beta libraries were generated from genomic DNA with the immunoSEQ kit, following the manufacturer's recommendations. For library preparation, a first multiplex PCR was performed with proprietary primers, followed by a second PCR in which unique barcodes were added, and bead cleanups were performed after each round. A positive control reaction and a negative control reaction, both provided in the kit, were run with every batch of samples. The final libraries were assessed on an Agilent 4200 TapeStation D1000 ScreenTape, pooled by volume, and quantified by qPCR. Sequencing was performed on an Illumina NextSeq500 with a MidOutput 150-cycle cartridge, and 156 Read1 and 15 Index1 cycles were run with kit custom primers. The pooled library was loaded at approximately 1.1 pM with a roughly 20% PhiX control spike-in. On the authors' methods: Vendor-processed data were analyzed in R, with a clonotype defined as all T cells sharing the same CDR3 nucleotide sequence. For clone abundance analyses, frequencies were normalized to the 10,000 most abundant clones per sample. Public T cell clones, which averaged fewer than five per sample, were excluded before analysis. Tumor-enriched clonotypes and baseline blood-enriched clonotypes were defined as those with an abundance difference of at least 32-fold between compartments. A beta-binomial differential abundance model was used to identify clonotypes that expanded or contracted between blood time points. Tumor-blood repertoire similarity was measured with the Baroni-Urbani and Buser coefficient, and group comparisons used two-tailed Wilcoxon tests in R. Not all clones reach the TCRdb copy of this immuneACCESS table, which keeps in-frame sequences only. Checked studies attribute under half of the gap to unresolved V genes and leave the rest unexplained. That table supplies the V and J calls and clone size; D and trimming were determined from the DNA. Within this sample are about 90,000 clones, with around four fifths of them counted one time only. Roughly 10% of the sample lies in the top ten.

The V and J segments used are TRBV6-5 and TRBJ1-6; possibly the D gene is TRBD1, per 5 matching bases. This sequence was found in a man over 45 with renal cell carcinoma. The material was blood, obtained from a patient whose treatment included radiotherapy and nephrectomy. The nucleotide sequence is TGTGCCAGCGGGGGTCTAAGCTCCTATAATTCACCCCTCCACTTT. Its translation is CASGGLSSYNSPLHF.